This TCR beta chain was profiled in a study of blood T cell repertoires in COVID-19 (dated by TCRdb to about 2020). Regarding the research as a whole: Collaborator samples came from the United States, Italy and Spain and covered acute and convalescent phases of COVID-19. The material from the prospective study consisted of cDNA or gDNA derived from T cells, B-cell-depleted T cells, or PBMCs. Deeply sampled blood TCRbeta repertoires from subjects exposed to, actively infected with, or recovered from COVID-19 were included in the dataset. A freely available public database, intended as a resource for researchers studying the immune response to SARS-CoV-2, is where the repertoires were released. Samples came from the ongoing ImmuneRACE study (first 160 participants) plus 1,254 subjects from 6 global collaborators. A de-identified subject ID, COVID-19 status, age in years and sex were almost always included in the sample metadata. Where available, HLA class I and class II types were obtained from metadata supplied by the sample provider rather than from assay-based typing.

General study outcomes and caveats: How much clinical and demographic metadata was included differed by source and by participant, and the metadata was provided uncurated.

Collaborating institutions collected whole blood in K2EDTA tubes following their own protocols. For TCRbeta analysis, collaborators shipped samples in one of three forms: frozen whole blood, isolated PBMCs, or DNA extracted from either of those sample types. Trimming removed 2 bases from V and 5 bases from J; the gene matches leave 6 bases unexplained. The germline V gene sets CDR1 to SGHRS and CDR2 to YFSETQ. The CDR3 covers 15 residues, taking in both the cysteine and the phenylalanine. The CDR3 DNA has 45 bases and is translated from base 1. The table lists this clone with a count of one. What antigen it recognizes has not been identified. No much larger clonotype is one base removed from it; base qualities were not supplied. TCRbeta CDR3 regions were amplified from genomic DNA using the immunoSEQ Assay, a bias-controlled multiplex PCR. The study's processing was this. The number of nucleated cells in each sample was estimated from the amplification of reference gene primers within the assay. To quantify the absolute abundance of each unique TCRbeta CDR3 rearrangement, sequence reads were collapsed and filtered. For each sample, productive Simpson clonality was calculated as the square root of Simpson's diversity index across productive rearrangements. TCRdb provides this immuneACCESS table in a form limited to in-frame rearrangements. Some clones are lacking; in checked studies, under half of them reflect an unresolved V gene, and why the rest are absent is not known. The DNA was the basis for D and trimming; V, J and clone size are from that table. The sample records some 90,000 clones, about nine tenths of which are singletons. Roughly 2.1% of the sample is taken by the ten largest.

What was sequenced was peripheral blood. The V and J segments used are TRBV5-1 and TRBJ2-2, with 7 bases aligning to TRBD1. The source is a man aged 45 to 65 with acute or convalescent COVID-19. The DNA is as follows: TGCGCCAGCAGCTTCCGGGACAGCACAACCGGGGAGCTGTTTTTT. It encodes CASSFRDSTTGELFF.